Listed below are T cell receptor beta chains from one sample, sequenced in a study of T cell repertoires in cytomegalovirus infection. TCRdb reanalysed the reads using MiXCR and keeps one entry per CDR3 protein. Among about 100,000 distinct CDR3 sequences, 16% were seen once, and the ten largest hold around 8.2%. Sample: PBMCs. The receptors here all came from a human donor in good health (CMV status not recorded). Some clones in this sample may be carry-over from other donors' samples. Both conserved end residues are part of each CDR3. The D gene is left open where the match is weak. For some rows the clone size is stated as once, few or many, or as a class when expanded; others skip it.

D gene,J gene,clone size,V gene,CDR3 DNA,CDR3 protein
-,TRBJ1-2,many,TRBV9,TGTGCCAGCAGCCGGGGAACGAGGCCCCATGGCTACACCTTC,CASSRGTRPHGYTF
-,TRBJ2-3,many,TRBV7-2,TGTGCCAGCAGCAACGGGACATACAGCACAGATACGCAGTATTTT,CASSNGTYSTDTQYF
TRBD1,TRBJ2-4,-,TRBV10-3,TGTGCCATCAGGGGACAGGGGGTTGAGATTCAGTACTTC,CAIRGQGVEIQYF
-,TRBJ1-5,many,TRBV20-1,TGCAGTGCTCAGATGGGTCCCAATCAGCCCCAGCATTTT,CSAQMGPNQPQHF
-,TRBJ2-1,-,TRBV29-1,TGCAGCCTATGGGCGGAGATTAGGAATGAGCAGTTCTTC,CSLWAEIRNEQFF
TRBD2,TRBJ2-2,many,TRBV11-2,TGTGCCAGCAGCTCGGGACTATGGGACACCGGGGAGCTGTTTTTT,CASSSGLWDTGELFF
-,TRBJ1-4,many,TRBV29-1,TGCAGCGTTAGGGATCGCGGACTGTTTTTT,CSVRDRGLFF
-,TRBJ2-7,many,TRBV7-2,TGTGCCAGCAGCTTAGCGTCATGGGCTCCGGCGAGCTCCTACGAGCAGTACTTC,CASSLASWAPASSYEQYF
-,TRBJ1-2,few,TRBV7-9,TGTGCCAGCAAGATGACAGACCTTGCTCGGGGCTACACCTTC,CASKMTDLARGYTF
-,TRBJ2-3,many,TRBV10-3,TGTGCCATCAGTGAGTCCAGGAGCACAGATACGCAGTATTTT,CAISESRSTDTQYF
-,TRBJ1-1,few,TRBV18,TGTGCCAGCTCACCAGAGGGAAGGAACACTGAAGCTTTCTTT,CASSPEGRNTEAFF
-,TRBJ1-1,-,TRBV30,TGTGCCTGGAGTGATAACAGGGACACTGAAGCTTTCTTT,CAWSDNRDTEAFF
-,TRBJ1-5,few,TRBV4-1,TGCGCCAGCAGCCAAGGGGCAGCAAGAGATAGCAATCAGCCCCAGCATTTT,CASSQGAARDSNQPQHF
TRBD1,TRBJ1-3,few,TRBV29-1,TGCAGCGTCGGACAGGGGAGCTCTGGAAACACCATATATTTT,CSVGQGSSGNTIYF
-,TRBJ1-6,few,TRBV6-6,TGTGCCACCTCACCGGTAGACAGTTTCCAATCACCCCTCCACTTT,CATSPVDSFQSPLHF
-,TRBJ1-6,-,TRBV27,TGTGCCAGCAGTTTCACTCCCCGGACGCTGAATTCACCCCTCCACTTT,CASSFTPRTLNSPLHF
-,TRBJ1-2,-,TRBV20-1,TGCAGTGCTAGAGAAGGGGTTGACTATGGCTACACCTTC,CSAREGVDYGYTF
-,TRBJ2-7,-,TRBV15,TGTGCCACCAGCAGATCCCGGGACTCCTACGAGCAGTACTTC,CATSRSRDSYEQYF
-,TRBJ2-3,many,TRBV7-3,TGTGCCAGCAGCGCTAGAGGGTTGGCAGATACGCAGTATTTT,CASSARGLADTQYF
-,TRBJ2-3,-,TRBV18,TGTGCCAGCTCACCACTTTATCCGAGTAGTAAAAGCACAGATACGCAGTATTTT,CASSPLYPSSKSTDTQYF
-,TRBJ2-7,-,TRBV7-2,TGTGCCAGCAGCACCTGGACGGAGGGAGAGCAGTACTTC,CASSTWTEGEQYF
TRBD1,TRBJ1-5,many,TRBV7-2,TGTGCCAGCAGCTCGGGACAGGGCAACAATCAGCCCCAGCATTTT,CASSSGQGNNQPQHF
-,TRBJ2-1,many,TRBV6-2/TRBV6-3,TGTGCCAGCAGTTACTCGGGACGGAGCTCCTACAATGAGCAGTTCTTC,CASSYSGRSSYNEQFF
TRBD1,TRBJ1-1,many,TRBV7-9,TGTGCCAGCAGCTTAGGGAGGACAGGGGGCACGGAGGCTTTCTTT,CASSLGRTGGTEAFF
TRBD2,TRBJ2-2,few,TRBV6-2/TRBV6-3,TGTGCCAGCAGTTACTCGAGGCTAGCGGGGATCGAAGCCGGGGAGCTGTTTTTT,CASSYSRLAGIEAGELFF
TRBD1,TRBJ2-3,few,TRBV6-5,TGTGCCAGCAGGAGCCGGGACAGGGGCACAGATACGCAGTATTTT,CASRSRDRGTDTQYF
-,TRBJ2-7,few,TRBV15,TGTGCCACCAGCAAGGGGGGGAGCATCCTCGAGCAGTACTTC,CATSKGGSILEQYF
-,TRBJ2-7,-,TRBV28,TGTGCCAGCAGCCAACCCGTTGGGGGTTCCGAGCAGTACTTC,CASSQPVGGSEQYF
TRBD1,TRBJ2-3,few,TRBV4-1,TGCGCCAGCAGCCAAGTTCAAGGACAGGGGACAGATACGCAGTATTTT,CASSQVQGQGTDTQYF
-,TRBJ2-5,-,TRBV5-1,TGCGCCAGCAGAGGGTGGACAGACCAAGAGACCCAGTACTTC,CASRGWTDQETQYF
TRBD1,TRBJ2-7,-,TRBV29-1,TGCAGCGTAACAGGGGCCGGGTCCTACGAGCAGTACTTC,CSVTGAGSYEQYF
-,TRBJ2-2,-,TRBV20-1,TGCAGTGCTGCGGAGACTCGCGACACCGGGGAGCTGTTTTTT,CSAAETRDTGELFF
TRBD1,TRBJ2-1,-,TRBV6-5,TGTACCAGCAGGGGACAGGGTCGGTACAATGAGCAGTTCTTC,CTSRGQGRYNEQFF
-,TRBJ2-2,few,TRBV2,TGTGCCAGCAGTGCGAGGGGCACCGGGGAGCTGTTTTTT,CASSARGTGELFF
-,TRBJ1-5,many,TRBV28,TGTGCCAGCCCCAGAGGGATTGACAATCAGCCCCAGCATTTT,CASPRGIDNQPQHF
-,TRBJ2-1,-,TRBV19,TGTGCCAGTAGTATAAGGGCGGTCAATGAGCAGTTCTTC,CASSIRAVNEQFF
-,TRBJ2-4,-,TRBV19,TGTGCCAGCGCCGGGATCGACAAAAACATTCAGTACTTC,CASAGIDKNIQYF